These T cell receptor beta chains were read from a single sample in a study of blood T cell repertoires in COVID-19. Only in-frame clones appear in the TCRdb table, and some are missing; sequencing was by immunoSEQ multiplex PCR. The sample yields 400,000 or so clones, roughly 86% seen once. The sample comprised peripheral blood. These receptors all come from a human donor in a cohort sampled during active COVID-19. The CDR3 runs from the conserved cysteine through the conserved F or W. The D gene is left open where the match is weak. Expanded clones are given a class, and other clones once, few, many or no size at all.

TRBJ2-5 | TRBD2 | TRBV3-1/TRBV3-2 | - | TGTGCCAGCAGCCAAGATTTAGCGGGGGGGCAAGAGACCCAGTACTTC | CASSQDLAGGQETQYF
TRBJ2-7 | - | TRBV18 | - | TGTGCCAGCTCACCACAGAGCGGCTACGAGCAGTACTTC | CASSPQSGYEQYF
TRBJ1-2 | - | TRBV11-1 | - | TGTGCCAGCAGCTTACAGGGATTCGATGGCTACACCTTC | CASSLQGFDGYTF
TRBJ2-2 | TRBD2 | TRBV5-1 | - | TGCGCCAGCAGCATAGGACTAGGAAACACCGGGGAGCTGTTTTTT | CASSIGLGNTGELFF
TRBJ2-7 | TRBD2 | TRBV5-4 | once | TGTGCCAGCAGCTTGGGTCTCGGGGGGGAGCAGTACTTC | CASSLGLGGEQYF
TRBJ2-1 | TRBD2 | TRBV5-1 | once | TGCGCCAGCAGCTTGGGCCCTAGCGGGACCTACAATGAGCAGTTCTTC | CASSLGPSGTYNEQFF
TRBJ1-6 | TRBD1 | TRBV7-9 | few | TGTGCCAGCAGCCTAGGGGGACAGAATTCACCCCTCCACTTT | CASSLGGQNSPLHF
TRBJ2-1 | - | TRBV5-1 | - | TGCGCCAGCAGCCACCGGGACAACAGCTACAATGAGCAGTTCTTC | CASSHRDNSYNEQFF
TRBJ1-5 | - | TRBV30 | - | TGTGCCTGGAGCGTCGACAGGTTAGGTCAGCCCCAGCATTTT | CAWSVDRLGQPQHF
TRBJ2-3 | TRBD2 | TRBV9 | - | TGTGCCAGCTCGTGGACTAGCGGGGGTGGCACAGATACGCAGTATTTT | CASSWTSGGGTDTQYF
TRBJ2-1 | - | TRBV4-1 | - | TGCGCCAGCCGGGGGGCGTCCTACAATGAGCAGTTCTTC | CASRGASYNEQFF
TRBJ2-5 | TRBD1 | TRBV3-1/TRBV3-2 | - | TGTGCCAGCAGCGTCGACAGGGGGCAAGAGACCCAGTACTTC | CASSVDRGQETQYF
TRBJ2-1 | TRBD1 | TRBV5-8 | - | TGTGCCAGCAGCTTGGCCGGACAGGCGTACAATGAGCAGTTCTTC | CASSLAGQAYNEQFF
TRBJ2-6 | TRBD2 | TRBV7-9 | - | TGTGCCAGCAGCTTAACGGGGGGAGCCGGGGCCAACGTCCTGACTTTC | CASSLTGGAGANVLTF
TRBJ2-3 | TRBD2 | TRBV5-1 | - | TGCGCCAGCAGCTCGGGACTAGCGGGAGGGCCCTCAGATACGCAGTATTTT | CASSSGLAGGPSDTQYF
TRBJ2-7 | - | TRBV20-1 | - | TGCAGTGTGGGAGACTACGAGCAGTACTTC | CSVGDYEQYF
TRBJ2-1 | - | TRBV19 | - | TGTGCCAGTAGTGGCAGGGGAAGCTACAATGAGCAGTTCTTC | CASSGRGSYNEQFF
TRBJ1-2 | - | TRBV11-2 | - | TGTGCCAGCAGCTTAGATAGGCCAGGGGCTACCTTGAACTATGGCTACACCTTC | CASSLDRPGATLNYGYTF
TRBJ1-1 | - | TRBV25-1 | - | TGTGCCAGCAGTGGGGAGGTTCTTAGCGCTGAAGCTTTCTTT | CASSGEVLSAEAFF
TRBJ2-7 | TRBD1 | TRBV27 | - | TGTGCCAGCAGTTCCGGGACAGGGCGCGAGCAGTACTTC | CASSSGTGREQYF
TRBJ2-2 | - | TRBV19 | - | TGTGCCAGTAGGAGGGATTTCGGCACCGGGGAGCTGTTTTTT | CASRRDFGTGELFF
TRBJ1-3 | - | TRBV19 | - | TGTGCCAGCCACACAGGGCCCCCCCACTCTGGAAACACCATATATTTT | CASHTGPPHSGNTIYF
TRBJ2-1 | TRBD2 | TRBV27 | - | TGTGCCAGCAGTTGGGGGACTAGCGGGAGCTCCTACAATGAGCAGTTCTTC | CASSWGTSGSSYNEQFF
TRBJ2-3 | - | TRBV4-1 | - | TGCGCCAGCAGCCAAGCAATCACAGATACGCAGTATTTT | CASSQAITDTQYF
TRBJ1-4 | - | TRBV19 | once | TGTGCCAGTAGTATCAGCGCAACTAATGAAAAACTGTTTTTT | CASSISATNEKLFF
TRBJ1-1 | TRBD1 | TRBV6-5 | few | TGTGCCAGCAGTTACTCCCCCGGACAGGGAGACACTGAAGCTTTCTTT | CASSYSPGQGDTEAFF
TRBJ2-1 | TRBD1 | TRBV10-1 | - | TGCGCCAGCAGCTCCGGGACAGAAAACAATGAGCAGTTCTTC | CASSSGTENNEQFF
TRBJ2-7 | - | TRBV30 | - | TGTGCCTGGAGTGTACTAGGATTTACTGCCTACGAGCAGTACTTC | CAWSVLGFTAYEQYF
TRBJ2-7 | TRBD2 | TRBV7-2 | - | TGTGCCAGCAGCTTAGCCGGCAGCGGGGGCAACATTTATTACGAGCAGTACTTC | CASSLAGSGGNIYYEQYF
TRBJ2-7 | TRBD1 | TRBV7-9 | - | TGTGCCAGCACCACGACAGGGGCCACCTACGAGCAGTACTTC | CASTTTGATYEQYF
TRBJ1-1 | - | TRBV7-9 | - | TGTGCCAGCAGCCCAGGATTGGACACTGAAGCTTTCTTT | CASSPGLDTEAFF
TRBJ2-5 | TRBD2 | TRBV7-2 | - | TGTGCCAGCAGCTTAGCGCGGGAGGGGGGCGCGGAGACCCAGTACTTC | CASSLAREGGAETQYF
TRBJ1-4 | TRBD1 | TRBV27 | - | TGTGCCAGCAGTTCCACCGGGACAGGGAGGTCGGAGGAAAAACTGTTTTTT | CASSSTGTGRSEEKLFF
TRBJ1-2 | - | TRBV6-2/TRBV6-3 | - | TGTGCCAGCAGCGGGACTTCTGTGGGTTATGGCTACACCTTC | CASSGTSVGYGYTF
TRBJ1-1 | - | TRBV19 | - | TGTGCCAGTAGTACCCAGGGGAACACTGAAGCTTTCTTT | CASSTQGNTEAFF
TRBJ1-1 | - | TRBV2 | - | TGTGCCAGCAGTGGGGGGCTAGACACTGAAGCTTTCTTT | CASSGGLDTEAFF
TRBJ2-7 | TRBD1 | TRBV3-1/TRBV3-2 | - | TGTGCCAGCAGCCAAGATCCCCACAGGGGGCACTACGAGCAGTACTTC | CASSQDPHRGHYEQYF
TRBJ2-3 | - | TRBV6-1 | - | TGTGCCAGCAGTGTGGGCATCAACTCCTACACAGATACGCAGTATTTT | CASSVGINSYTDTQYF
TRBJ1-4 | - | TRBV5-8 | once | TGTGCCAGCAGCTTGGAACAGGAAAAACTGTTTTTT | CASSLEQEKLFF
TRBJ2-7 | TRBD1 | TRBV5-1 | - | TGCGCCAGCAGCTTCCAGGGGGCCAACGAGCAGTACTTC | CASSFQGANEQYF
TRBJ2-1 | TRBD2 | TRBV7-9 | - | TGTGCCAGCAGCACCGGACTAGCGGGAGGAGGTGAGCAGTTCTTC | CASSTGLAGGGEQFF